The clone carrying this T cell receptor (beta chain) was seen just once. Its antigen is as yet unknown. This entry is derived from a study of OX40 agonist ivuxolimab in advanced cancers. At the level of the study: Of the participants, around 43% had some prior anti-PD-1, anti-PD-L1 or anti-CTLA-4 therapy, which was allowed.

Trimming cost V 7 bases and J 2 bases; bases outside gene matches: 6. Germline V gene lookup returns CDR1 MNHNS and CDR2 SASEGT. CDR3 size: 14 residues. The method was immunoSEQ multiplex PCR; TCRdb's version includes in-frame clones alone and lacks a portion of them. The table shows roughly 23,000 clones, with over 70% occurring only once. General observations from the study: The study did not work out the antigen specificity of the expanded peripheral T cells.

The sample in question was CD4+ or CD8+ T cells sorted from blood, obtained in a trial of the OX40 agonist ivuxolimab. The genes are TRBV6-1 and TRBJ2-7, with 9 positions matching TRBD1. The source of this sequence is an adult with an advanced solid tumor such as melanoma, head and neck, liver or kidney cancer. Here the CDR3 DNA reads TGTGCCAGCACCGTCGGACAGGGGACCTACGAGCAGTACTTC. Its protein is CASTVGQGTYEQYF.